This T cell receptor (beta chain) was identified during a study of shared clonotypes between healthy human individuals. About the research overall: Used for every donor were three CD4 naive, three CD4 memory, two CD8 naive and one CD8 memory plate. Overall study findings and caveats: Represented genetic and exposure-history diversity was restricted by having few donors. The study found lower generation probabilities in non-shared clonotypes than in those shared by all four donors.

About 30,000 T cell genomes, or about 0.2 ug DNA, went into the sorted-subset replicate PCRs. Sequencing was performed with immunoSEQ multiplex PCR; in TCRdb, only in-frame clones are kept and a portion is missing. The table records some 2,500,000 clones, 93% of them present only once. Concerning this clone: Its cognate antigen is unknown.

The CDR3 covers 14 residues. CDR1 is SGHKS and CDR2 is YYEKEE in the germline V gene (reference sequence). Trimming cost V 3 bases and J 3 bases, with 10 bases left between them. The J gene is TRBJ2-4, the V gene TRBV5-5; D may be TRBD2 (5 bases). The specimen was naive CD4+ T cells from PBMCs. The subset: CD45RA+ positively selected. The sequence was obtained from a man aged 18 to 30 in good health. Some clones in this sample may be carry-over from other donors' samples. CDR3 DNA: TGTGCCAGCAGCTCTGGTAGCGTCAAAAACATTCAGTACTTC. Protein: CASSSGSVKNIQYF.